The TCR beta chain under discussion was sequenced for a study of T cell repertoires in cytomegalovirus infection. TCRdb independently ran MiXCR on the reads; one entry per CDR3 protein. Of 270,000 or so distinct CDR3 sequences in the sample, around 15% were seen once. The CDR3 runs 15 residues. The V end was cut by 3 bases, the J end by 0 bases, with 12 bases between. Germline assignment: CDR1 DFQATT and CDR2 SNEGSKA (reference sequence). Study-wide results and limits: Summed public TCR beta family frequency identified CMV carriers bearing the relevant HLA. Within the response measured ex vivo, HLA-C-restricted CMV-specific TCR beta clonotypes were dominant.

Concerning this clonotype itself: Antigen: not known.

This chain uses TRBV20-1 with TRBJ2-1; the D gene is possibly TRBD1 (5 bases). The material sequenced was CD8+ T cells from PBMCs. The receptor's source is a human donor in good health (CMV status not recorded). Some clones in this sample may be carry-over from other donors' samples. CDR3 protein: CSARGRYHSYNEQFF. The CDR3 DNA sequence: TGCAGTGCTAGGGGGCGGTACCACTCCTACAATGAGCAGTTCTTC.